One and the same sample provided the 27 T cell receptor beta chains below, sequenced in a study of blood T cells in healthy people across ages. Sample-barcoded 5' priming and a J-beta primer mix drove a second PCR of roughly 7 to 11 cycles. TCRdb re-derived calls from the 5' RACE reads in MiXCR, one entry per CDR3 protein. The sample has around 1,500,000 distinct CDR3 sequences, around 39% seen once. Sequenced sample: blood. Receptor source: a woman younger than 35 in good health.

Ten or more counts support this clonotype. The rearrangement joins TRBV6-2 or TRBV6-3 to TRBJ2-7; D unclear. The germline V gene encodes CDR1 MNHEY and CDR2 SVGEGT. V was trimmed by 0 bases and J by 2 bases, leaving 2 bases between them. The CDR3 is made up of 12 amino acids. In DNA, the CDR3 is TGTGCCAGCAGTTACTCCACCTACGAGCAGTACTTC. As protein: CASSYSTYEQYF.

The V gene is TRBV29-1, the J gene TRBJ1-1; D gene unclear. The CDR3 is made up of 13 amino acids. Trimming shortened V by 8 bases and J by 4 bases, and 17 bases separated the two germline ends. Germline-derived CDR1 and CDR2 are SQVTM and ANQGSEA. The CDR3 bases are TGCAGCTATTACCGGGGAGGGTTCACTGAAGCTTTCTTT. Its protein product is CSYYRGGFTEAFF.

This clonotype was seen more than once but under ten times. The chain uses TRBV7-2 and TRBJ1-2, with D unresolved. The CDR3 loop spans 14 amino acids. V lost 5 bases, J lost 2 bases, and 12 bases lay in between. CDR1 and CDR2 (germline): SGHTA, FQGNSA. CDR3 DNA: TGTGCCAGCAGCGTTGACACCGGAAACTATGGCTACACCTTC. Protein: CASSVDTGNYGYTF.

The chain couples TRBV9 to TRBJ1-1; 7 bases are a match to TRBD1. V shed 4 bases, J shed 1 base, and the junction held 7 bases outside the gene matches. Germline loops: CDR1 SGDLS, CDR2 YYNGEE. The CDR3 is 15 amino acids. As DNA, the CDR3 is TGTGCCAGCAGCATGGGGGACAGCAAGAACACTGAAGCTTTCTTT. Amino acids: CASSMGDSKNTEAFF.

The rearrangement joins TRBV18 to TRBJ1-5; D is undetermined. With 0 bases removed from V and 0 bases from J, the gap between germline ends came to 9 bases. In germline, CDR1 is KGHSH, CDR2 LQKENI. This CDR3 has 16 residues. The CDR3 DNA reads TGTGCCAGCTCACCACCCGGGCTGTATAGCAATCAGCCCCAGCATTTT. Its protein product is CASSPPGLYSNQPQHF.

This clonotype was seen a single time. The V call is TRBV2, the J call TRBJ1-2; D might be TRBD1 (5 bases). Germline assignment: CDR1 SNHLY and CDR2 FYNNEI. The CDR3 is 13 residues long. Trimming left V 6 bases short and J 6 bases short, with 14 bases between. The CDR3 DNA reads as TGTGCCAGCAGGTCAGGGCTTTTGGATGGCTACACCTTC. This encodes CASRSGLLDGYTF.

The chain carries TRBV7-9 and TRBJ2-7, with D tentatively TRBD1 (8 bases). This CDR3 contains 16 residues. The germline V gene encodes CDR1 SEHNR and CDR2 FQNEAQ (reference sequence). Trimming cost V 4 bases and J 7 bases, with 23 bases left between them. The CDR3 sequence is CASSSPGGQAFNEQYF. The CDR3 DNA reads as TGTGCCAGCAGCTCACCGGGGGGACAGGCCTTCAATGAGCAGTACTTC.

The rearrangement uses TRBV12-3 or TRBV12-4 and TRBJ2-1, with 7 nucleotides matching TRBD2. With V trimmed by 7 bases and J by 7 bases, 19 bases remained unmatched. The CDR3 sequence is 17 residues long. CDR3 nucleotides: TGTGCCAGCACCGAACGTCGGTCGGCGGGAGCGCATAATGAGCAGTTCTTC. This encodes CASTERRSAGAHNEQFF.

For the CDR3, the DNA is TGTGCCAGCGGCCCCAGGGAAGGGGATGAAAAACTGTTTTTT. Its translation is CASGPREGDEKLFF. The chain is built from TRBV12-3 or TRBV12-4 and TRBJ1-4; perhaps TRBD1 as D (5 bases). Trimming cost V 8 bases and J 6 bases, with 16 bases left between them. The CDR3 runs 14 residues.

The CDR3 bases are TGTGCCAGCAGCTCGGGGGGGGGCCGGGACAGTAACTATGGCTACACCTTC. This gives the protein CASSSGGGRDSNYGYTF. This chain uses TRBV7-2 with TRBJ1-2, with TRBD1 identical over 7 bases. V dropped 4 bases and J dropped 1; count of bases not matched to a gene: 12. The CDR3 has 17 amino acids. Germline CDR1 SGHTA, CDR2 FQGNSA.

This rearrangement joins TRBV5-1 to TRBJ1-2, with TRBD1 as a possible D gene (6 bases). With 4 bases removed from V and 2 bases from J, the gap between germline ends came to 15 bases. The CDR3 runs to 15 residues. CDR1 is SGHRS and CDR2 is YFSETQ in the germline V gene. The CDR3 DNA follows: TGCGCCAGCAGCCCCCCAGGGGATGGGAACTATGGCTACACCTTC. Translating it yields CASSPPGDGNYGYTF.

This chain links TRBV10-3 with TRBJ2-7; D unclear. Germline CDR1 is ENHRY and CDR2 is SYGVKD. The CDR3 covers 14 residues. Trimming shortened V by 3 bases and J by 2 bases, and 11 bases separated the two germline ends. This CDR3 is CAISDMLNAYEQYF. The DNA for the CDR3 is TGTGCCATCAGTGATATGCTAAACGCCTACGAGCAGTACTTC.

The J gene is TRBJ2-5, the V gene TRBV28; TRBD2 might be the D (5 bases). The J call may not be correct, given that the DNA end is closer to TRBJ2-7. The V gene's germline CDR1 is MDHEN and CDR2 SYDVKM. The CDR3 has 12 amino acids. The CDR3 loop reads CASGRDFYEQYF. DNA of the CDR3: TGTGCCAGTGGACGGGATTTCTACGAGCAGTACTTC.

As for this clonotype: The junction differs from germline at one of its ends, possibly a read error. V gene TRBV6-6 combines with J gene TRBJ2-1; D not certain. CDR1 and CDR2 from the germline V gene are MNHNY and SVGAGI (reference sequence). This CDR3 is built from 14 residues. The CDR3 nucleotides are TGTGCCAGCAGTTTTCGACTTCTATACACTGAGCAGTTCTTC. Residues: CASSFRLLYTEQFF.

The V and J genes are TRBV27 and TRBJ2-1; maybe TRBD1 (6 bases). The CDR3 sequence is 13 residues long. Trimming stripped 8 bases from V and 7 bases from J, with 15 bases between. Germline values: CDR1 MNHEY, CDR2 SMNVEV (reference sequence). The CDR3 DNA reads TGTGCCAGCGGACAGCAAAAATCGAATGAGCAGTTCTTC. This codes for CASGQQKSNEQFF.

CDR3 nucleotide sequence: TGCGCCAGCAGTGGCTTGAGGTCAATTATTCCCGGGGAGCTGTTTTTT. Protein: CASSGLRSIIPGELFF. The chain is built from TRBV5-1 and TRBJ2-2; the D is unclear. The germline V gene encodes CDR1 SGHRS and CDR2 YFSETQ. Trimming left V 5 bases short and J 6 bases short, with 20 bases between. There are 16 residues in the CDR3.

This clonotype was observed a few times. V is TRBV6-1 and J is TRBJ2-1; D gene unclear. This CDR3 is built from 13 residues. Germline V CDR1 and CDR2: MNHNS, SASEGT. Deletions cut 3 bases from V and 4 bases from J, with 7 bases between. Written as DNA, the CDR3 is TGTGCCAGCAGTGAGGCGGTATACAATGAGCAGTTCTTC. Protein sequence: CASSEAVYNEQFF.

The V call is TRBV2, the J call TRBJ1-5, with a weak D call TRBD1 (6 bases). V was shortened by 6 bases and J by 2 bases, with 11 bases between the two germline ends. Germline V gives CDR1 SNHLY, CDR2 FYNNEI. CDR3 length equals 14 residues. CDR3: CASRQGFRNQPQHF. The CDR3 coding sequence is TGTGCCAGCAGACAGGGATTTCGCAATCAGCCCCAGCATTTT. Full variable domain (remainder filled in from reference TRBV2 and TRBJ1-5): EPEVTQTPSHQVTQMGQEVILRCVPISNHLYFYWYRQILGQKVEFLVSFYNNEISEKSEIFDDQFSVERPDGSNFTLKIRSTKLEDSAMYFCASRQGFRNQPQHFGDGTRLSIL.

This clonotype came up once. The chain carries TRBV2 and TRBJ2-1; 11 bases fit TRBD2. The CDR3 runs 18 residues. Germline-derived CDR1 and CDR2 are SNHLY and FYNNEI. V dropped 7 bases and J dropped 8; count of bases not matched to a gene: 19. CDR3 nucleotides: TGTGCCAGCACCAGAGATGGGTTAGCGGGGGGGCAGGCGGATGAGCAGTTCTTC. It is translated as CASTRDGLAGGQADEQFF.

The chain joins TRBV20-1 to TRBJ2-4; 9 bases align to TRBD2. The J call may be in error: the DNA end matches TRBJ2-7 better. The CDR3 length is 14 residues. Germline V gives CDR1 DFQATT, CDR2 SNEGSKA (reference sequence). In nucleotides, the CDR3 is TGCAGTGCTAGAAAACCTAGCGGGAACTACGAGCAGTACTTC. Translation gives CSARKPSGNYEQYF.

The table lists this clonotype with a few counts. This chain joins TRBV7-8 and TRBJ1-6; D unclear. Germline V gene data show CDR1 as SGHVS and CDR2 as FQNEAQ. There are 16 residues in the CDR3. Trimming took off 0 bases at V and 7 bases at J, with 13 bases between the two ends. The CDR3 nucleotides read TGTGCCAGCAGCTTAGCTGGCAGACTAACAAATTCACCCCTCCACTTT. It translates to CASSLAGRLTNSPLHF. The full variable domain, with the rest looked up from reference TRBV7-8 and TRBJ1-6, is GAGVSQSPRYKVAKRGQDVALRCDPISGHVSLFWYQQALGQGPEFLTYFQNEAQLDKSGLPSDRFFAERPEGSVSTLKIQRTQQEDSAVYLCASSLAGRLTNSPLHFGNGTRLTVT.

This clonotype was observed a few times. This rearrangement joins TRBV6-1 to TRBJ1-2, with D tentatively TRBD1 (5 bases). The germline V gene encodes CDR1 MNHNS and CDR2 SASEGT. The CDR3 has 15 residues. V shed 0 bases and J shed 6 bases, with 14 bases lying between them. CDR3 DNA: TGTGCCAGCAGTGAAGCAAGGCGAGGGGTTCATGGCTACACCTTC. Protein product: CASSEARRGVHGYTF.

This clonotype occurred a few times. The chain is built from TRBV7-9 and TRBJ1-1; no clear D gene. With 4 bases removed from V and 3 bases from J, the gap between germline ends came to 9 bases. Germline values: CDR1 SEHNR, CDR2 FQNEAQ (reference sequence). The CDR3 is made up of 13 amino acids. The CDR3 here is CASSSNTDTEAFF. CDR3 DNA: TGTGCCAGCAGCTCGAACACGGACACTGAAGCTTTCTTT. The complete variable domain, with remaining parts taken from reference TRBV7-9 and TRBJ1-1, reads DTGVSQNPRHKITKRGQNVTFRCDPISEHNRLYWYRQTLGQGPEFLTYFQNEAQLEKSRLLSDRFSAERPKGSFSTLEIQRTEQGDSAMYLCASSSNTDTEAFFGQGTRLTVV.

On this clonotype: At one boundary the junction diverges from the germline segment, which might be a read error. The chain couples TRBV4-1 to TRBJ1-3; TRBD1 agrees at 7 bases. Germline assignment: CDR1 MGHRA and CDR2 YSYEKL. This CDR3 has 16 amino acids. The CDR3 DNA reads as TGTGCCAGCAGCCGATCCGACAGGGCTTCTGGAAACACCATATATTTT. This encodes CASSRSDRASGNTIYF.

This clonotype has only a few counts. Its ends do not fully match the called genes, so a read error is possible. The CDR3 loop is CTGGAASTDTQYF. DNA for the CDR3: TGCACGGGGGGGGCAGCAAGCACAGATACGCAGTATTTT. The rearrangement links TRBV11-2 to TRBJ2-3; 8 bases align to TRBD2. The CDR3 has 13 residues. Germline V lookup: CDR1 SGHAT, CDR2 FQNNGV.

This clonotype has just a few counts. The chain combines TRBV6-9 with TRBJ2-6, with TRBD1 as a possible D gene (6 bases). This CDR3 has 16 residues. With 0 bases removed from V and 1 base from J, the gap between germline ends came to 7 bases. Germline-derived CDR1 and CDR2 are MNHGY and SVAAGI. CDR3 residues: CASSYSRGSGANVLTF. The CDR3 nucleotides read TGTGCCAGCAGTTATTCGAGGGGGTCTGGGGCCAACGTCCTGACTTTC.

The chain uses TRBV12-3 or TRBV12-4 and TRBJ2-1; the D gene is possibly TRBD2 (6 bases). This CDR3 region has 13 residues. V lost 6 bases and J lost 10, with 16 bases in between. Written as DNA, the CDR3 is TGTGCCAGCAGCCCCGCGGGATCCGGGGAGCAGTTCTTC. This encodes CASSPAGSGEQFF.